The clone carrying this T cell receptor beta chain was counted between two and nine times. Antigen: not known. The sample originates from a study of T-cell memory formation after mild COVID-19. General study results and limits: Confirmation of SARS-CoV-2 specificity was lacking for second-wave clones peaking day 37.

TCRdb reprocessed the 5' RACE reads via MiXCR and lists one record per CDR3 protein. Of 300,000 to 400,000 distinct CDR3 sequences in the sample, 15% to 20% are singletons; the top ten hold under 25%. Trimming stripped 7 bases from V and 4 bases from J, with 16 bases between. Per germline, CDR1 MDHEN and CDR2 SYDVKM. This CDR3 is built from 14 residues. Sequencing used PBMCs or a T cell subset sorted from them (not recorded which). This chain joins TRBV28 and TRBJ1-1, with D possibly being TRBD1 (5 bases). This sequence originates from a man between 18 and 35 years old who had mild COVID-19 (a few samples of this study predate the infection). Cell type and time point are not known. Written as DNA, the CDR3 is TGTGCCAGCAAAACGGGGCAGGGCGGCACTGAAGCTTTCTTT. Its translation: CASKTGQGGTEAFF. The full variable domain, its missing parts supplied by reference TRBV28 and TRBJ1-1, is DVKVTQSSRYLVKRTGEKVFLECVQDMDHENMFWYRQDPGLGLRLIYFSYDVKMKEKGDIPEGYSVSREKKERFSLILESASTNQTSMYLCASKTGQGGTEAFFGQGTRLTVV.